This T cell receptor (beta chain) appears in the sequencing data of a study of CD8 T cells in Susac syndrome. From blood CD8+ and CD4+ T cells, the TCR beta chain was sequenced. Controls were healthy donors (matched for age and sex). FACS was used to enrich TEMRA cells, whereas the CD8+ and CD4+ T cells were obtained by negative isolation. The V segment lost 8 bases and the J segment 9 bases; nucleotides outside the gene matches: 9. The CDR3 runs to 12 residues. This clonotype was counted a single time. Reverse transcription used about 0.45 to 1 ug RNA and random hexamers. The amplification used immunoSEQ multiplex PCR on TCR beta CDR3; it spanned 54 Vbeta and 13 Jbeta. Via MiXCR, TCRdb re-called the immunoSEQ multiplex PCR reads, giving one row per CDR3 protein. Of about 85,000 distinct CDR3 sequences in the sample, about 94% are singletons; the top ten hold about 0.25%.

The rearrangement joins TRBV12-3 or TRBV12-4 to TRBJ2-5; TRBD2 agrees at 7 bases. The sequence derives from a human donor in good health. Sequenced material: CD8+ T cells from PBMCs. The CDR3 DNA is TGTGCCAGCTCCTGGACTGGGAGGGCCCAGTACTTC. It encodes CASSWTGRAQYF.